This T cell receptor beta chain was found in a study of beta chain features in type 1 diabetes. Since all of the isolated RNA was reverse transcribed, expressed TCRB transcripts were what got sequenced. Using immunoSEQ multiplex PCR, the repertoire was profiled, and TCRdb retains in-frame clones only, with some absent. The top ten hold about 0.1% of the sample, which has around 150,000 clones, roughly 60% seen once. As to this clone: Its target is unknown.

In germline, CDR1 is ENHRY, CDR2 SYGVKD. Trimming cost V 3 bases and J 7 bases, with 10 bases left between them. The CDR3 consists of 14 residues. Purity (above 98%) was reached by all sorted populations. Study-wide points: Moderate but significant shortening of TCRB CDR3s was recorded in all four CD4+ subsets from Type 1 diabetes patients. A closer apparent resemblance between naive, central memory and Treg TCRB repertoires was seen in patients than in healthy donors. Using cDNA template may skew counts toward highly expressing activated cells.

The clonotype comes from a man aged 30 to 39 with type 1 diabetes. Sequencing was performed on naive CD4+ T cells from blood. The genes are TRBV10-3 and TRBJ1-6, with D maybe TRBD1 (6 bases). CDR3 in DNA: TGTGCCATCAGTGAATTCACAGGGAATTCACCCCTCCACTTT. Translation gives CAISEFTGNSPLHF.